This T cell receptor beta chain was retrieved from a study of T cell responses to AZD1222 COVID-19 vaccine (dated by TCRdb to the early 2020s). A note on the overall study: AZD1222 recipients given second doses at about 4 weeks or at about 12 weeks were pooled, since spike-specific TCR depth and breadth were not found to differ between the two schedules. Trial participants were enrolled by age into 18-55, 56-69 and 70-plus year subgroups, with around 150, 28 and 57 TCR-sequenced participants respectively. TCR sequencing covered over 230 trial participants: nearly 210 given two doses of AZD1222 and 26 given two doses of MenACWY control vaccine.

The CDR3 regions of human TCRbeta chains were subjected to immunosequencing. As for how the authors treated the data: TCRs in the repertoires were matched against a reference library of SARS-CoV-2-specific TCRs that had been generated with the MIRA antigen-specificity platform. Breadth was defined as the fraction of unique TCRs that were SARS-CoV-2-associated. Depth was defined as the fraction of total T cells that were SARS-CoV-2-associated. Each spike-specific TCR was assigned to its reactive spike region and to a CD4 or CD8 class using the MIRA data. Log10-transformed breadth and depth values were compared by one-way ANOVA with Sidak's multiple comparisons tests. TCRdb stores this immuneACCESS table with in-frame sequences only. Part of the clones is absent; in the studies checked, under half of the shortfall reflects unresolved V genes, and no reason is known for the rest. V, J and clone size reflect that table, while D and trimming were determined from the DNA. The sample data list 110,000 to 150,000 clones, and about 91% of these were observed just once. The ten largest make up under 2% of the sample.

Comments on this clone: Its antigen remains undetermined. Per-base qualities were not stored, and no clone one base away is much larger.

The germline V gene supplies CDR1 SGHTA and CDR2 FQGNSA. Compared with germline, V lacks 1 base and J lacks 10 bases; bases without a gene match: 5. From the cysteine up to the phenylalanine, the CDR3 has a length of 15 residues. Only the CDR3 DNA stays, 45 bases, in frame from base 1. The time point label, as the study defines it: baseline before first vaccination. The vaccinee samples were drawn from two UK trials, COV001 and COV002, one of which was a single-blind randomized controlled phase 2/3 trial testing AZD1222 (ChAdOx1 nCoV-19) in healthy adults. Trial participant PBMC samples were collected at day 0 and day 28 after the second dose for TCRbeta chain sequencing. Study-wide conclusions, independent of this receptor: The whole spike protein was spanned by vaccine-associated CD4 TCRs, and dominant responses were seen in regions 160-218 and 743-854. In the small 56-69-year group, the increase in depth fell short of significance, most likely because of low power. Reportedly, close to half of the unique spike-specific TCRs recognized epitopes lying outside the regions that are mutated in the B.1.351 and B.1.1.7 variants. Because no day 14 peak-response samples were available, repertoires were characterized only after the peak T cell response. After two AZD1222 doses, spike-specific TCR breadth and depth were significantly higher than at day 0 and than in MenACWY recipients. Conclusions about previously exposed vaccinees are limited, since just 6 or 7 AZD1222 recipients were seropositive for SARS-CoV-2 at baseline. Most participants were white British and females outnumbered males, and the authors suggested that clonal diversity may have been underestimated.

The clonotype was recovered from an adult in good health. The V and J segments used are TRBV7-2 and TRBJ1-6, with TRBD1 identical over 9 junction bases. The sequencing here drew on peripheral blood, taken on day 0 of AZD1222 vaccination. The CDR3 region: CASSLDRTGASPLHF. The base sequence is TGTGCCAGCAGCTTAGACAGGACAGGGGCCTCACCCCTCCACTTT.